This entry concerns a single T cell receptor beta chain. Repertoires were generated with immunoSEQ multiplex PCR, while TCRdb's copy carries only in-frame clones and drops some. This sample has fewer than 200,000 clones, with 84% found just once. These data belong to a study of blood T cell repertoires in COVID-19. Cohorts were based on clinical histories the participants reported. Germline V lookup: CDR1 LNHDA, CDR2 SQIVND (reference sequence). Germline trimming cut 6 bases from V and 4 bases from J; bases unmatched to any gene: 13. The CDR3 totals 19 residues. The rearrangement uses TRBV19 and TRBJ1-6, with 12 bases that match TRBD1. The clonotype was recovered from a man in his fifties who had recovered from COVID-19. The source material was PBMCs or T cells enriched from blood (not recorded which). As DNA, the CDR3 is TGTGCCAGTAGCCCTACCCGGGACAGGGGGCAAAGTTATAATTCACCCCTCCACTTT. Encoded protein: CASSPTRDRGQSYNSPLHF.